These 19 T cell receptor beta chains originate from one sample sequenced in a study of cytomegalovirus exposure and HLA in healthy donors. Both 60 Vbeta primers and 13 Jbeta primers went into the PCR. Measured with immunoSEQ multiplex PCR; TCRdb has only the in-frame clones, and not every one. This table holds approximately 120,000 clones, around 78% found once. The material sequenced was PBMCs. These receptors came from a man aged 35 to 55 in good health and CMV-seronegative.

This clone turned up a few times. The chain uses TRBV11-1 and TRBJ2-7, with D maybe TRBD1 (6 bases). V lost 1 base and J lost 1, with 8 bases in between. The CDR3 runs to 14 residues. The germline V gene encodes CDR1 SGHAT and CDR2 FQDESV (reference sequence). The CDR3 sequence is CASSLGGTSYEQYF. DNA of the CDR3: TGTGCCAGCAGCTTAGGAGGGACATCCTACGAGCAGTACTTC.

V and J are TRBV7-2 and TRBJ2-4; TRBD1 aligns across 9 bases. The CDR3 spans 15 residues. Germline V gene sequence: CDR1 SGHTA, CDR2 FQGNSA. Trimming removed 2 bases from V and 7 bases from J; junction bases left unmatched: 6. The CDR3 sequence is CASSLSGQGWNIQYF. In DNA, the CDR3 is TGTGCCAGCAGCTTAAGTGGACAGGGGTGGAACATTCAGTACTTC.

V and J are TRBV10-2 and TRBJ2-1, with unresolved D. Germline CDR1 and CDR2: WSHSY and SAAADI. CDR3 length: 11 amino acids. Deletions cut 3 bases from V and 6 bases from J, with 3 bases between. Written as DNA, the CDR3 is TGCGCCAGCAGTGACCTCAATGAGCAGTTCTTC. Translating gives CASSDLNEQFF.

This chain links TRBV9 with TRBJ2-5; no reliable D call. The CDR3 runs 14 residues. V lost 0 bases and J 5 bases, leaving 11 bases between the germline ends. The germline CDR1 and CDR2 sequences are SGDLS and YYNGEE. The CDR3 sequence is CASSVEGSSETQYF. The CDR3 DNA reads as TGTGCCAGCAGCGTAGAAGGTAGCTCTGAGACCCAGTACTTC.

This chain joins TRBV14 and TRBJ1-2; D uncertain. Germline V gene data show CDR1 as SGHDN and CDR2 as FVKESK. V shed 2 bases and J shed 2 bases, with 15 bases lying between them. The CDR3 sequence is 16 residues long. The DNA of the CDR3 is TGTGCCAGCAGCCAAAGTCCGAGACAAGGAAACTATGGCTACACCTTC. Translation: CASSQSPRQGNYGYTF.

The chain combines TRBV6-5 with TRBJ1-4; D not certain. Germline V lookup: CDR1 MNHEY, CDR2 SVGAGI. This CDR3 comprises 14 residues. The V end was cut by 7 bases, the J end by 10 bases, with 19 bases between. DNA of the CDR3: TGTGCCAGCACCCCCAAAGGGAGGGTAGGAAAACTGTTTTTT. It codes for CASTPKGRVGKLFF.

This clone appeared a few times. This chain joins TRBV6-1 and TRBJ1-1; D unclear. The germline V gene encodes CDR1 MNHNS and CDR2 SASEGT. V lost 1 base and J lost 6, with 12 bases in between. This CDR3 is 14 amino acids long. The CDR3 region is CASSEVVWSPEAFF. The CDR3 DNA reads TGTGCCAGCAGTGAAGTGGTATGGAGCCCTGAAGCTTTCTTT.

The rearrangement links TRBV13 to TRBJ2-2; 8 nucleotides match TRBD1. This CDR3 spans 16 amino acids. J gave up 7 bases and V 2 bases, and 9 bases lay outside the gene matches. Germline loops: CDR1 PRHDT, CDR2 FYEKMQ (reference sequence). This CDR3 reads CASSLNDGRGRGELFF. CDR3 coding DNA: TGTGCCAGCAGCTTAAATGACGGCAGGGGGCGCGGGGAGCTGTTTTTT.

The V call is TRBV4-3, the J call TRBJ2-1; D is perhaps TRBD2 (7 bases). This CDR3 is 16 amino acids long. The V and J ends lost 0 bases and 6 bases respectively, with 15 bases between them. Per germline, CDR1 LGHNA and CDR2 YSLEER. The CDR3 DNA is TGCGCCAGCAGCCAAGATCCTGGGAGGGGGATCAATGAGCAGTTCTTC. As protein: CASSQDPGRGINEQFF.

This clone showed up just a few times. This chain uses TRBV7-8 with TRBJ1-2, with 7 positions matching TRBD1. Germline V lookup: CDR1 SGHVS, CDR2 FQNEAQ. After removal of 0 bases from V and 6 bases from J, the junction contained 10 bases not matched to a gene. The CDR3 is 16 amino acids. CDR3 sequence: CASSLAQGGEFNGYTF. The DNA of the CDR3 is TGTGCCAGCAGCTTAGCGCAGGGGGGCGAATTTAATGGCTACACCTTC.

This chain links TRBV5-1 with TRBJ2-7, with 10 nucleotides matching TRBD1. Germline V gene lookup returns CDR1 SGHRS and CDR2 YFSETQ. The CDR3 totals 15 residues. The junction had 9 bases not matched to a gene; V was cut back by 5 bases and J by 4 bases. The CDR3: CASSHHQGQGYEQYF. The CDR3 DNA reads as TGCGCCAGCAGTCACCACCAGGGACAGGGGTACGAGCAGTACTTC. Based on the CDR3 plus reference TRBV5-1 and TRBJ2-7, the full variable domain is KAGVTQTPRYLIKTRGQQVTLSCSPISGHRSVSWYQQTPGQGLQFLFEYFSETQRNKGNFPGRFSGRQFSNSRSEMNVSTLELGDSALYLCASSHHQGQGYEQYFGPGTRLTVT.

The chain uses TRBV19 and TRBJ1-6; D is perhaps TRBD1 (5 bases). Trimming took 7 bases from V and 8 from J, leaving 15 bases between them. The germline V gene encodes CDR1 LNHDA and CDR2 SQIVND (reference sequence). The CDR3 totals 14 residues. CDR3 protein: CASTTAGWDSPLHF. The DNA of the CDR3 is TGTGCCAGTACAACTGCAGGGTGGGATTCACCCCTCCACTTT.

CDR3 DNA: TGTGCCAGCAGCTTGGATGGGGGGTACGAGCAGTACTTC. This translates into CASSLDGGYEQYF. The J gene is TRBJ2-7, the V gene TRBV5-6; weak D call: TRBD2 (6 bases). The V gene's germline CDR1 is SGHDT and CDR2 YYEEEE. The CDR3 is 13 amino acids. V was clipped by 0 bases and J by 4 bases, with 8 bases between them.

The CDR3 reads CASSRDRVNEQFF. DNA of the CDR3: TGTGCCAGCAGCCGGGACAGGGTGAATGAGCAGTTCTTC. The chain combines TRBV11-3 with TRBJ2-1; 9 positions agree with TRBD1. Germline V CDR1 and CDR2: SGHNT, YENEEA. CDR3 size: 13 residues. Trimming at V came to 5 bases and at J to 7 bases, leaving 3 bases not matched to a gene.

The CDR3 sequence: CASSFSDSHQPQHF. CDR3 coding DNA: TGTGCCAGCAGCTTTTCGGACTCCCATCAGCCCCAGCATTTT. This sequence joins TRBV5-5 and TRBJ1-5; D ambiguous. Trimming stripped 2 bases from V and 5 bases from J, with 11 bases between. This CDR3 spans 14 amino acids. Germline assignment: CDR1 SGHKS and CDR2 YYEKEE (reference sequence).

This clone was picked up a small number of times. The chain is built from TRBV27 and TRBJ2-5, with TRBD2 matching over 7 bases. The J call is uncertain, as TRBJ2-7 better fits the DNA end. Germline V gene lookup returns CDR1 MNHEY and CDR2 SMNVEV (reference sequence). CDR3 length: 14 amino acids. This CDR3 is CASKTGVGGSEQYF. DNA for the CDR3: TGTGCCAGCAAAACGGGAGTGGGGGGGAGCGAGCAGTACTTC.

The rearrangement joins TRBV29-1 to TRBJ1-2; 9 bases match TRBD1. Germline CDR1 SQVTM, CDR2 ANQGSEA. The CDR3 consists of 17 residues. The junction had 18 bases not matched to a gene; V was cut back by 4 bases and J by 6 bases. The CDR3 region is CSVGTPGQGLRQDGYTF. CDR3 coding DNA: TGCAGCGTTGGGACCCCGGGACAGGGATTGAGGCAGGATGGCTACACCTTC.

This clone was observed a handful of times. The chain joins TRBV5-6 to TRBJ2-1; the D gene is possibly TRBD2 (5 bases). This CDR3 is built from 16 residues. V lost 2 bases to trimming and J lost 3 bases, with 15 bases between them. Germline V CDR1 and CDR2: SGHDT, YYEEEE. The CDR3 bases are TGTGCCAGCAGCTTCTCCCGGTTCGAGGGCTACAATGAGCAGTTCTTC. It encodes CASSFSRFEGYNEQFF.

V gene TRBV7-9 combines with J gene TRBJ2-4; D might be TRBD1 (5 bases). Germline CDR1 is SEHNR and CDR2 is FQNEAQ (reference sequence). This CDR3 has 15 residues. V shed 2 bases and J shed 2 bases, with 10 bases lying between them. This CDR3 reads CASSLPLDTKNIQYF. In DNA form, the CDR3 reads TGTGCCAGCAGCTTACCTTTGGACACCAAAAACATTCAGTACTTC.